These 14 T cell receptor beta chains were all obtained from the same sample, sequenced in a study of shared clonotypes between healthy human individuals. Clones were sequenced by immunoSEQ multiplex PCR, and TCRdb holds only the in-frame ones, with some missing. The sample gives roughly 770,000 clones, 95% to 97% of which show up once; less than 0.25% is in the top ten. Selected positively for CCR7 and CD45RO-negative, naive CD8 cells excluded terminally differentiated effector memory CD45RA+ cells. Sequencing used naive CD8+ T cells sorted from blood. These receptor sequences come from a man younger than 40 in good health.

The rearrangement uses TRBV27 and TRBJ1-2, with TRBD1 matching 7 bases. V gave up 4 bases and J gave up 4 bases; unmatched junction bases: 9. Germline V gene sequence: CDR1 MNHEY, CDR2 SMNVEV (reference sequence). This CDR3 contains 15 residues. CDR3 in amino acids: CASSSGQKVTYGYTF. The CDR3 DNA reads TGTGCCAGCAGTTCGGGACAGAAAGTAACCTATGGCTACACCTTC.

CDR3 coding DNA: TGCGCCAGCAGCTTGGCGCGGGGGGTACCTGAAGCTTTCTTT. Its translation: CASSLARGVPEAFF. V and J are TRBV5-1 and TRBJ1-1, with D tentatively TRBD1 (5 bases). Trimming took 0 bases from V and 6 from J, leaving 12 bases between them. The CDR3 covers 14 residues. Looked up from germline, CDR1 is SGHRS and CDR2 is YFSETQ.

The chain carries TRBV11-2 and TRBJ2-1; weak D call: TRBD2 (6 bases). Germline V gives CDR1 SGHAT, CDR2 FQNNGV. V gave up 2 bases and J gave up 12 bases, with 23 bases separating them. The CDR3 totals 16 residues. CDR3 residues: CASSLWATDAGMGQFF. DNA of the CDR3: TGTGCCAGCAGCTTATGGGCGACTGACGCGGGAATGGGGCAGTTCTTC.

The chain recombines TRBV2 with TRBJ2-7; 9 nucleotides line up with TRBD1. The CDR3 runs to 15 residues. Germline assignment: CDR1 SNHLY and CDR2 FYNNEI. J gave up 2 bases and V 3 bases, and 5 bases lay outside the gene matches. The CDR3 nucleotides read TGTGCCAGCAGTGACCGGGACAGGGCTCCCTACGAGCAGTACTTC. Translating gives CASSDRDRAPYEQYF.

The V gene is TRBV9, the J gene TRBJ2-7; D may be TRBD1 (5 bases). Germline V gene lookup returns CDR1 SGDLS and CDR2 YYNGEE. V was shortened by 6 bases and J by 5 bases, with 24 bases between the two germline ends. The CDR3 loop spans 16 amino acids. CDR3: CASTRGSGAKPDEQYF. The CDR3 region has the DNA TGTGCCAGCACCCGTGGATCTGGGGCCAAACCGGACGAGCAGTACTTC.

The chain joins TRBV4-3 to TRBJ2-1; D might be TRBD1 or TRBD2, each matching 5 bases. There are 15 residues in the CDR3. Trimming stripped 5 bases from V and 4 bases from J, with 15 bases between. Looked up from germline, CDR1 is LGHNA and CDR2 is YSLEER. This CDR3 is CASSSEGRRYNEQFF. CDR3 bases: TGCGCCAGCAGCTCAGAGGGACGGAGATACAATGAGCAGTTCTTC.

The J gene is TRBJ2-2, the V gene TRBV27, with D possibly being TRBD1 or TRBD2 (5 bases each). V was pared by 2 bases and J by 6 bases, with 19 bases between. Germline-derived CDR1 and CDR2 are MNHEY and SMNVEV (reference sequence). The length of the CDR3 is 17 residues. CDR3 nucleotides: TGTGCCAGCAGTTTAAAAAGGGACCACCATTTCCCCGGGGAGCTGTTTTTT. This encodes CASSLKRDHHFPGELFF.

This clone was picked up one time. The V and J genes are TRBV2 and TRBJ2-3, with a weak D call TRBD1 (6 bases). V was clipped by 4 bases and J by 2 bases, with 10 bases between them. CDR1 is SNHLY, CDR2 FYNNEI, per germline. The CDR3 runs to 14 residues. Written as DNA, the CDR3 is TGTGCCAGCAGTGGCGGACAGTACACAGATACGCAGTATTTT. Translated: CASSGGQYTDTQYF.

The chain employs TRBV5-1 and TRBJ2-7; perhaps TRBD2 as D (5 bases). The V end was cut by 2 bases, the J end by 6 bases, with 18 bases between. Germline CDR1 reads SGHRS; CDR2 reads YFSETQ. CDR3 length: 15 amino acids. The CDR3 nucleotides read TGCGCCAGCAGCTTCTCGGAGGAAACTACGATCGAGCAGTACTTC. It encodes CASSFSEETTIEQYF.

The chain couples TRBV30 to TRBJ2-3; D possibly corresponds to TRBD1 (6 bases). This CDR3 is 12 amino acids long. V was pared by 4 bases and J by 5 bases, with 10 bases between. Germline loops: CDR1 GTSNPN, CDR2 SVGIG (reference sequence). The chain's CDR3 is CAWTKTGDTQYF. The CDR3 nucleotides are TGTGCCTGGACTAAGACAGGAGATACGCAGTATTTT.

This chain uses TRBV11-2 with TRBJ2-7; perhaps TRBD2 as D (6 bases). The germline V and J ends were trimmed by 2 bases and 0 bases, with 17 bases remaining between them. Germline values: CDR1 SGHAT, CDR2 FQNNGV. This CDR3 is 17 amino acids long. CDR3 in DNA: TGTGCCAGCAGCTTACGGGGGAGGACAATAAGCTCCTACGAGCAGTACTTC. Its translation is CASSLRGRTISSYEQYF.

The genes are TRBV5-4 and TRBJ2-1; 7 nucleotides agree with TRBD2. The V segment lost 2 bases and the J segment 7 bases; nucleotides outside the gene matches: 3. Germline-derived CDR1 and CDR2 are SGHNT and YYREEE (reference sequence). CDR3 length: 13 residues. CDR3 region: CASSLSGENEQFF. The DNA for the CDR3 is TGTGCCAGCAGCTTAAGCGGGGAGAATGAGCAGTTCTTC. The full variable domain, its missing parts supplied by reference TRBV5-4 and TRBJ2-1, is ETGVTQSPTHLIKTRGQQVTLRCSSQSGHNTVSWYQQALGQGPQFIFQYYREEENGRGNFPPRFSGLQFPNYSSELNVNALELDDSALYLCASSLSGENEQFFGPGTRLTVL.

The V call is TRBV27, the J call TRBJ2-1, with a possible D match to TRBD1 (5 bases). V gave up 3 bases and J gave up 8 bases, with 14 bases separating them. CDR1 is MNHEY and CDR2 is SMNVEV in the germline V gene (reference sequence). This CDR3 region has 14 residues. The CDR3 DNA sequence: TGTGCCAGCAGTTTGGGGCTGACCCGGGATGAGCAGTTCTTC. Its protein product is CASSLGLTRDEQFF.

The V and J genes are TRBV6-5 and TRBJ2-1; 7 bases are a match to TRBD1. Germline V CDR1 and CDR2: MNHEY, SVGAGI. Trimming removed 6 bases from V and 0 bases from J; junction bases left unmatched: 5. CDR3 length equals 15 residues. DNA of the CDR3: TGTGCCAGCAGCCTACAGGGGAGCTCCTACAATGAGCAGTTCTTC. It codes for CASSLQGSSYNEQFF.